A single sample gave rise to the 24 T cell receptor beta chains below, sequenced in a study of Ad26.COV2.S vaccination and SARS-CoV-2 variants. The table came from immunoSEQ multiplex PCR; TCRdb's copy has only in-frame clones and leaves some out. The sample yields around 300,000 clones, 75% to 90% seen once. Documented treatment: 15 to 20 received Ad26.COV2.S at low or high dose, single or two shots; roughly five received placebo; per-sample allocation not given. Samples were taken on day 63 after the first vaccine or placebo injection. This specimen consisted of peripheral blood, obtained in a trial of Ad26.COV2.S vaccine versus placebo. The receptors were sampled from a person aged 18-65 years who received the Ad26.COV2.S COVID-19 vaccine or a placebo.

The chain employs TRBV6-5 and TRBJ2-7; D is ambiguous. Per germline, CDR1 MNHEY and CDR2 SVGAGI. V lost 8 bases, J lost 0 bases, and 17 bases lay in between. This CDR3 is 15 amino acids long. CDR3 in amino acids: CASGNGPKSSYEQYF. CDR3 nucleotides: TGTGCCAGCGGTAATGGACCGAAGAGCTCCTACGAGCAGTACTTC.

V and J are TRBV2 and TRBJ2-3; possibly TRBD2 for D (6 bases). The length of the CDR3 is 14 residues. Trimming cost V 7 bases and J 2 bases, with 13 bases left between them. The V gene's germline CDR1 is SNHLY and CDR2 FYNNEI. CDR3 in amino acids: CASKAGQLTDTQYF. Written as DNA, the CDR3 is TGTGCCAGCAAGGCGGGGCAACTCACAGATACGCAGTATTTT.

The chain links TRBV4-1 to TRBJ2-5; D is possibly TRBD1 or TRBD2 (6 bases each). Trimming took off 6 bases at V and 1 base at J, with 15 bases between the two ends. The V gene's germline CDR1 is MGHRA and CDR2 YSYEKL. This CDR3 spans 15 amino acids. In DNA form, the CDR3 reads TGCGCCAGCAGTCAGGGAGGCAGGGGCCAAGAGACCCAGTACTTC. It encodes CASSQGGRGQETQYF.

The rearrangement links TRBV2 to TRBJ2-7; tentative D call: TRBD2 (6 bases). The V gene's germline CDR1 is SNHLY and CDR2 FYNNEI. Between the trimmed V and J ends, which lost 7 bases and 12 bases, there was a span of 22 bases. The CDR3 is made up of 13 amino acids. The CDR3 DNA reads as TGTGCCAGCAATAGGGAGGACCTGGGCAGGAGGTACTTC. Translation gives CASNREDLGRRYF.

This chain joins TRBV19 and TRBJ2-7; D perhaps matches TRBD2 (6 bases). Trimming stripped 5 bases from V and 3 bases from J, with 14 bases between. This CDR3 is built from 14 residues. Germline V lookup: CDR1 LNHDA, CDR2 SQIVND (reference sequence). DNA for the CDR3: TGTGCCAGTAGTTGGGACTTGGGGAACTACGAGCAGTACTTC. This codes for CASSWDLGNYEQYF. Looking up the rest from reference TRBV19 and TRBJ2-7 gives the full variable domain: DGGITQSPKYLFRKEGQNVTLSCEQNLNHDAMYWYRQDPGQGLRLIYYSQIVNDFQKGDIAEGYSVSREKKESFPLTVTSAQKNPTAFYLCASSWDLGNYEQYFGPGTRLTVT.

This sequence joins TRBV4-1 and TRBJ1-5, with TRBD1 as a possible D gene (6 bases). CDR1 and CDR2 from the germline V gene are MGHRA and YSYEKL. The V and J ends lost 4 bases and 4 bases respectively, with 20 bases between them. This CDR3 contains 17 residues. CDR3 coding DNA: TGCGCCAGCAGCCGCGCGCCGACAGGCCTAGTTAATCAGCCCCAGCATTTT. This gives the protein CASSRAPTGLVNQPQHF.

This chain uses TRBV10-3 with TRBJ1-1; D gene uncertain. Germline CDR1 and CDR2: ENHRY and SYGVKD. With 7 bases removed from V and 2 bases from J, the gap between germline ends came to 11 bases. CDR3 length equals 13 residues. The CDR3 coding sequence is TGTGCCATCACCCGAGCAGGAAACACTGAAGCTTTCTTT. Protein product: CAITRAGNTEAFF.

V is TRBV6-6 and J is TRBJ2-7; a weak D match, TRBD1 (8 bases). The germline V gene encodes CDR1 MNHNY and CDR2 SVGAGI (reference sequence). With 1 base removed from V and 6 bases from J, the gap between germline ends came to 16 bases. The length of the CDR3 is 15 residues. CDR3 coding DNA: TGTGCCAGCAGTTACTTAGCGGACAGGGAGGGCGAGCAGTACTTC. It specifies CASSYLADREGEQYF.

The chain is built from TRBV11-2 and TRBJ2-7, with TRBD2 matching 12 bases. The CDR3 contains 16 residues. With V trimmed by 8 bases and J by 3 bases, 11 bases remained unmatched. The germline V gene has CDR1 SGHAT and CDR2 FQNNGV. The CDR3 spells CASDNRTSGANYEQYF. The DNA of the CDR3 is TGTGCCAGCGACAATAGGACTAGCGGGGCGAACTACGAGCAGTACTTC.

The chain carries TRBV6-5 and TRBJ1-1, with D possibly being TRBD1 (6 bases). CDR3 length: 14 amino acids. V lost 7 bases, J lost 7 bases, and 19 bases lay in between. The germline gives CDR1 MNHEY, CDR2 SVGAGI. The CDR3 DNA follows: TGTGCCAGCACCTATTCGGCAGGGGTTGGTGAAGCTTTCTTT. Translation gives CASTYSAGVGEAFF.

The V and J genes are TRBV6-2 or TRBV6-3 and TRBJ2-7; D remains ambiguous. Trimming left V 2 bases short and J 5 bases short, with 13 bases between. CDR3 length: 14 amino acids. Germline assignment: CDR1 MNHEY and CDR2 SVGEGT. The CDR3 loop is CASSYTYILNEQYF. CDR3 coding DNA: TGTGCCAGCAGTTACACGTATATACTAAACGAGCAGTACTTC.

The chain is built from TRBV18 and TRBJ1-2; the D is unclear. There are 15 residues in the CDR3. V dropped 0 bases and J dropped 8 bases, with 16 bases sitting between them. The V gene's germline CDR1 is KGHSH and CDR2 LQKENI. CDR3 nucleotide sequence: TGTGCCAGCTCACCACCGGGAGGTGAGCAGTGGGGCTACACCTTC. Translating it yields CASSPPGGEQWGYTF.

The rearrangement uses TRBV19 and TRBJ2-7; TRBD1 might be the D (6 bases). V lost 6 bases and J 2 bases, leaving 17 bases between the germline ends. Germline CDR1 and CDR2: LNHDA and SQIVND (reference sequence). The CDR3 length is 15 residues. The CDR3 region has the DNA TGTGCCAGTAGCCCAACGCAGGGGACCCCCTACGAGCAGTACTTC. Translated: CASSPTQGTPYEQYF.

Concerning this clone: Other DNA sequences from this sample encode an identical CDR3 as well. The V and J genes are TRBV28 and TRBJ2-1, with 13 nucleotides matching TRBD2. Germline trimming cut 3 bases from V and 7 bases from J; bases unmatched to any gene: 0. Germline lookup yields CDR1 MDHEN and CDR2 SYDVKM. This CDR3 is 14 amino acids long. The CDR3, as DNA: TGTGCCAGCAGTTTGGGACTAGCGGGAAATGAGCAGTTCTTC. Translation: CASSLGLAGNEQFF.

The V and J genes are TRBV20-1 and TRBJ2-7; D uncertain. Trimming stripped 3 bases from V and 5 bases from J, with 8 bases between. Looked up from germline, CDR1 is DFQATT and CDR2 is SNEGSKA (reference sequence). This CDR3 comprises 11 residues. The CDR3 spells CSASRLDEQYF. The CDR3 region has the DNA TGCAGTGCTAGCCGCTTGGACGAGCAGTACTTC.

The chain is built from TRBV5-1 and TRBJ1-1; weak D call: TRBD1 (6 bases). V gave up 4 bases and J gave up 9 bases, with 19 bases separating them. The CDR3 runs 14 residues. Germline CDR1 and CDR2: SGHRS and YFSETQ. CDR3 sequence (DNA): TGCGCCAGCAGCACCGGGACATCAGATTCTAAAGCTTTCTTT. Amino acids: CASSTGTSDSKAFF.

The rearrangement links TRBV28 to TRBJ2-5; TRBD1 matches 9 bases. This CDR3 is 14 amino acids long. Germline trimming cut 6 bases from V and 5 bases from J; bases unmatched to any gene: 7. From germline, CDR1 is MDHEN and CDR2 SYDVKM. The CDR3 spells CASSPTGGEETQYF. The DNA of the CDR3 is TGTGCCAGCAGCCCGACAGGGGGTGAGGAGACCCAGTACTTC.

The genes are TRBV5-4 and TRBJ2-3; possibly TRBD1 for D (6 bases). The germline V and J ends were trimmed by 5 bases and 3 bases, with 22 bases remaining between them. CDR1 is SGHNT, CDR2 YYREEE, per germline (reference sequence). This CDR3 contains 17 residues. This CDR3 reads CASRRGIGGDRTDTQYF. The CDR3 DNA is TGTGCCAGCAGGAGGGGTATTGGGGGCGATAGGACAGATACGCAGTATTTT.

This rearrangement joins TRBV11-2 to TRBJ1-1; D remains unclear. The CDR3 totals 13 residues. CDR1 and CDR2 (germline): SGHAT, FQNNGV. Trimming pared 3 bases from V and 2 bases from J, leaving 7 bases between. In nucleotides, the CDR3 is TGTGCCAGCAGCTTTTTGGCAAACACTGAAGCTTTCTTT. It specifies CASSFLANTEAFF.

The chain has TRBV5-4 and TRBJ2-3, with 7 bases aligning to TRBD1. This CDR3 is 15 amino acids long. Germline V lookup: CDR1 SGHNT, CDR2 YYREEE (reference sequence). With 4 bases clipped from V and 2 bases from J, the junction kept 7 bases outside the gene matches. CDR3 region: CASSVGQKPTDTQYF. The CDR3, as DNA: TGTGCCAGCAGCGTGGGACAGAAACCCACAGATACGCAGTATTTT.

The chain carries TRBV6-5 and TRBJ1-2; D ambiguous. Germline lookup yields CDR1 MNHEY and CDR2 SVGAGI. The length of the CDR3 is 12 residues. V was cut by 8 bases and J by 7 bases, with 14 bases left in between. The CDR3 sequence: CASVDAVGGYTF. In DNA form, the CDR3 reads TGTGCCAGCGTTGACGCGGTGGGTGGCTACACCTTC.

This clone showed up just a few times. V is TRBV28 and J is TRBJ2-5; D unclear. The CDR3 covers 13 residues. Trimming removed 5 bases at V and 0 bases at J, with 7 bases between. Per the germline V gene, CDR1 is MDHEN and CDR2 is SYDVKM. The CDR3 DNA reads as TGTGCCAGCAGTATGACTTACCAAGAGACCCAGTACTTC. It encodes CASSMTYQETQYF.

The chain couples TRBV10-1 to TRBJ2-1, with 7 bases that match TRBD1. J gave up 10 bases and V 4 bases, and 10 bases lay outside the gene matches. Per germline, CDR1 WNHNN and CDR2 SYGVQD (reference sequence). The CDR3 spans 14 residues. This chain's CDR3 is CASSGQGFKVEQFF. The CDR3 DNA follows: TGCGCCAGCAGTGGACAGGGTTTCAAAGTCGAGCAGTTCTTC.

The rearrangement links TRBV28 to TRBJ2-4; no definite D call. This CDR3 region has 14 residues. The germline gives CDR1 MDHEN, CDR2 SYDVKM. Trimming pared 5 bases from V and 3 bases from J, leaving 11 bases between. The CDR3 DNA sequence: TGTGCCAGCAGTCCATGGTCGGACAAAAACATTCAGTACTTC. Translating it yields CASSPWSDKNIQYF.